These 20 T cell receptor beta chains were all obtained from the same sample, sequenced in a study of blood T cell repertoires in COVID-19. The protocol was immunoSEQ multiplex PCR, while the TCRdb copy is restricted to in-frame clones and leaves out a portion. This table holds about 83,000 clones, around 84% found once. The specimen was peripheral blood. The receptors here all came from a man older than 75 with active or convalescent COVID-19.

This chain's CDR3 is CASSLWEGYTF. The CDR3 DNA follows: TGTGCCAGCAGCTTATGGGAGGGCTACACCTTC. This chain uses TRBV7-9 with TRBJ1-2; D unclear. Looked up from germline, CDR1 is SEHNR and CDR2 is FQNEAQ (reference sequence). The ends were cut back, 2 bases at V and 8 bases at J, with 6 bases in the middle. The CDR3 runs 11 residues.

V gene TRBV19 combines with J gene TRBJ2-1; 8 bases are shared with TRBD2. Looked up from germline, CDR1 is LNHDA and CDR2 is SQIVND (reference sequence). The CDR3 contains 13 residues. Unmatched junction bases numbered 4, after V lost 4 bases and J lost 8 bases. The CDR3 here is CASSSGGPDEQFF. For the CDR3, the DNA is TGTGCCAGTAGTAGCGGGGGGCCCGATGAGCAGTTCTTC.

Remarks on this clone: Other DNA variants within this sample encode the same CDR3. The chain is built from TRBV6-5 and TRBJ1-2; 11 bases map to TRBD1. Germline V CDR1 and CDR2: MNHEY, SVGAGI. This CDR3 has 13 residues. Trimming removed 10 bases from V and 8 bases from J; junction bases left unmatched: 9. CDR3 in DNA: TGTGCCACAAGGGGACAGGGGGATGCGGGCTACACCTTC. Amino acids: CATRGQGDAGYTF.

V usage is TRBV18 and J usage is TRBJ2-7; TRBD2 agrees at 7 bases. The CDR3 runs to 13 residues. Germline V CDR1 and CDR2: KGHSH, LQKENI. V dropped 0 bases and J dropped 7; count of bases not matched to a gene: 3. CDR3 in amino acids: CASSPPVGGEQYV. DNA of the CDR3: TGTGCCAGCTCACCACCGGTGGGGGGGGAGCAGTACGTC.

V gene TRBV12-3 or TRBV12-4 combines with J gene TRBJ1-1; 7 nucleotides match TRBD1. Germline trimming cut 7 bases from V and 4 bases from J; bases unmatched to any gene: 6. CDR3 size: 13 residues. CDR3 bases: TGTGCCAGCATCCTACAGGGGAGCACTGAAGCTTTCTTT. It translates to CASILQGSTEAFF.

This rearrangement joins TRBV2 to TRBJ2-7, with 7 bases matching TRBD1. Trimming at V came to 4 bases and at J to 9 bases, leaving 6 bases not matched to a gene. Per the germline V gene, CDR1 is SNHLY and CDR2 is FYNNEI. This CDR3 is built from 12 residues. The CDR3 DNA reads TGTGCCAGCAGTGTGAACAGGGGTCTGCAGTACGTC. This encodes CASSVNRGLQYV.

The V and J genes are TRBV5-1 and TRBJ2-7, with D possibly being TRBD1 (6 bases). V gave up 4 bases and J gave up 7 bases, with 21 bases separating them. Germline CDR1 reads SGHRS; CDR2 reads YFSETQ. CDR3 length: 15 residues. The CDR3 reads CASSPWGRGRGEQYV. CDR3 nucleotide sequence: TGCGCCAGCAGCCCCTGGGGCAGGGGTCGGGGAGAGCAGTACGTC.

The gene calls are TRBV27 and TRBJ2-5, with a weak D call TRBD1 (5 bases). This CDR3 has 15 amino acids. The V gene lost 0 bases and the J gene lost 5 bases, with 13 bases spanning the gap. Per the germline V gene, CDR1 is MNHEY and CDR2 is SMNVEV (reference sequence). CDR3 protein: CASSLSRAGLETQYF. The CDR3 DNA sequence: TGTGCCAGCAGTTTATCTCGCGCAGGGTTGGAGACCCAGTACTTC.

This chain connects TRBV7-9 to TRBJ2-7, with D perhaps matching TRBD2 (6 bases). V was cut by 3 bases and J by 3 bases, with 6 bases left in between. CDR3 length: 12 residues. Per germline, CDR1 SEHNR and CDR2 FQNEAQ (reference sequence). The CDR3 DNA follows: TGTGCCAGCAGCTTCGGGAGCTACGAGCAGTACGTC. Residues: CASSFGSYEQYV.

In this sample, this clone turned up a few times. This chain joins TRBV29-1 and TRBJ1-1, with 9 bases matching TRBD1. Germline V gives CDR1 SQVTM, CDR2 ANQGSEA. V trimming: 6 bases; J trimming: 3 bases; junction bases outside the gene matches: 17. The CDR3 spans 17 residues. CDR3 bases: TGCAGCGTCGACGCCGGGACAGGGATAGCGTGGGACACTGAAGCTTTCTTT. Residues: CSVDAGTGIAWDTEAFF.

The sample holds a few counts of this clone. The chain couples TRBV7-3 to TRBJ1-6; TRBD1 agrees at 8 bases. CDR1 and CDR2 from the germline V gene are SGHTA and FQGTGA. J was trimmed by 5 bases and V by 2 bases; bases with no gene match: 23. The CDR3 contains 22 residues. The CDR3 protein is CASSLSSGGLARKGQDNSPLHF. DNA of the CDR3: TGTGCCAGCAGCTTATCGTCAGGGGGCCTAGCAAGGAAGGGGCAAGATAATTCACCCCTCCACTTT.

The chain couples TRBV5-1 to TRBJ1-4; the D is unclear. CDR1 SGHRS and CDR2 YFSETQ come from the germline V gene. The CDR3 runs 14 residues. V was shortened by 7 bases and J by 5 bases, with 15 bases between the two germline ends. The CDR3 sequence is CASSKEGVNEKLFF. CDR3 sequence (DNA): TGCGCCAGCTCGAAGGAAGGAGTCAATGAAAAACTGTTTTTT.

V and J are TRBV7-9 and TRBJ1-4; TRBD1 aligns across 11 bases. With V trimmed by 8 bases and J by 8 bases, 7 bases remained unmatched. CDR3 length: 14 residues. CDR1 SEHNR and CDR2 FQNEAQ come from the germline V gene (reference sequence). The CDR3 DNA is TGTGCCAGCCGGACAGGGGGCCTTGGGGAAAAACTGTTTTTT. Translation gives CASRTGGLGEKLFF.

The J gene is TRBJ1-6, the V gene TRBV4-1; possibly TRBD1 for D (5 bases). V was clipped by 0 bases and J by 10 bases, with 13 bases between them. Germline-derived CDR1 and CDR2 are MGHRA and YSYEKL. This CDR3 contains 15 residues. The CDR3 nucleotides read TGCGCCAGCAGCCAAGATCGAGGGACTGGATCACCCCTCCACTTT. Its protein product is CASSQDRGTGSPLHF.

This chain connects TRBV27 to TRBJ2-3, with a possible D match to TRBD2 (6 bases). This CDR3 has 19 amino acids. V lost 0 bases, J lost 4 bases, and 23 bases lay in between. The germline V gene encodes CDR1 MNHEY and CDR2 SMNVEV (reference sequence). The CDR3 DNA sequence: TGTGCCAGCAGTTTATCCTCCATAGCCGGGCGGGGAGGCCCAGATACGCAGTATTTT. Encoded protein: CASSLSSIAGRGGPDTQYF.

The V call is TRBV28, the J call TRBJ1-2; D may be TRBD1 (6 bases). CDR1 is MDHEN, CDR2 SYDVKM, per germline. This CDR3 comprises 14 residues. V was shortened by 6 bases and J by 1 base, with 12 bases between the two germline ends. The CDR3 sequence is CASSREGGNYGYTF. CDR3 sequence (DNA): TGTGCCAGCAGCCGGGAGGGGGGTAACTATGGCTACACCTTC.

The J gene is TRBJ1-1, the V gene TRBV6-2 or TRBV6-3; D is uncertain. CDR1 MNHEY and CDR2 SVGEGT come from the germline V gene. Deletions cut 3 bases from V and 5 bases from J, with 10 bases between. CDR3 length equals 13 residues. CDR3 DNA: TGTGCCAGCAGTTATGGGTCCGGGACTGAAGCTTTCTTT. Protein: CASSYGSGTEAFF.

The J gene is TRBJ1-5, the V gene TRBV6-5; tentatively, D is TRBD1 (6 bases). From germline, CDR1 is MNHEY and CDR2 SVGAGI. V was cut by 4 bases and J by 4 bases, with 11 bases left in between. The CDR3 loop spans 14 amino acids. In DNA form, the CDR3 reads TGTGCCAGCAGTTCGACAGGCTATAATCAGCCCCAGCATTTT. This translates into CASSSTGYNQPQHF.

The rearrangement uses TRBV5-1 and TRBJ2-3; D remains unclear. The germline V and J ends were trimmed by 4 bases and 4 bases, with 16 bases remaining between them. Germline loops: CDR1 SGHRS, CDR2 YFSETQ. This CDR3 comprises 15 residues. The CDR3 nucleotides are TGCGCCAGCAGCCCCTCTTCCAACGAGGCAGATACGCAGTATTTT. It encodes CASSPSSNEADTQYF.

This chain links TRBV5-1 with TRBJ2-1; possibly TRBD1 for D (6 bases). Germline V gene lookup returns CDR1 SGHRS and CDR2 YFSETQ. Trimming left V 1 base short and J 4 bases short, with 21 bases between. CDR3 size: 18 residues. DNA for the CDR3: TGCGCCAGCAGCTTGATCGTGGGACAAAATTTGAGATACAATGAGCAGTTCTTC. Its translation is CASSLIVGQNLRYNEQFF.